Below are 13 T cell receptor beta chains sequenced from a single sample in a study of OX40 agonist ivuxolimab in advanced cancers. Sequencing was performed with immunoSEQ multiplex PCR; in TCRdb, only in-frame clones are kept and a portion is missing. The top ten clones hold around 2.5% of a sample with around 80,000 clones, about 87% of them seen once. Here the sequenced sample was CD4+ or CD8+ T cells sorted from blood, taken in a trial of the OX40 agonist ivuxolimab. These receptors came from an adult with an advanced solid tumor such as melanoma, head and neck, liver or kidney cancer.

The genes are TRBV6-5 and TRBJ1-5; TRBD1 matches 8 bases. Germline V gene data show CDR1 as MNHEY and CDR2 as SVGAGI. The V and J ends lost 5 bases and 6 bases, in that order; junction bases with no gene match: 6. The CDR3 length is 14 residues. CDR3 sequence: CASSRTGGAQPQHF. The CDR3 nucleotides read TGTGCCAGCAGTCGAACAGGGGGGGCTCAGCCCCAGCATTTT.

The chain is built from TRBV11-3 and TRBJ2-1; 8 bases agree with TRBD2. The V gene end was trimmed by 4 bases and the J gene end by 7 bases; junction bases not matched to a gene: 9. This CDR3 contains 15 residues. Germline loops: CDR1 SGHNT, CDR2 YENEEA. In DNA, the CDR3 is TGTGCCAGCAGCTCCGGGGGGGCCCTAGTGAATGAGCAGTTCTTC. The encoded protein is CASSSGGALVNEQFF. Combining the CDR3 with reference TRBV11-3 and TRBJ2-1 gives the whole variable domain EAGVVQSPRYKIIEKKQPVAFWCNPISGHNTLYWYLQNLGQGPELLIRYENEEAVDDSQLPKDRFSAERLKGVDSTLKIQPAELGDSAVYLCASSSGGALVNEQFFGPGTRLTVL.

The rearrangement joins TRBV28 to TRBJ2-2; D is perhaps TRBD1 (6 bases). Germline V gene sequence: CDR1 MDHEN, CDR2 SYDVKM. This CDR3 has 17 amino acids. The V end was cut by 5 bases, the J end by 0 bases, with 16 bases between. CDR3 residues: CASSILGAGANTGELFF. In DNA form, the CDR3 reads TGTGCCAGCAGTATACTTGGGGCAGGGGCGAACACCGGGGAGCTGTTTTTT.

This clone was seen a single time. The rearrangement uses TRBV6-6 and TRBJ1-3; no clear D. Germline CDR1 and CDR2: MNHNY and SVGAGI (reference sequence). The CDR3 spans 15 residues. The ends were cut back, 0 bases at V and 4 bases at J, with 10 bases in the middle. CDR3: CASSYSIGEGNTIYF. CDR3 in DNA: TGTGCCAGCAGTTACTCGATTGGCGAAGGAAACACCATATATTTT.

The rearrangement links TRBV7-3 to TRBJ2-3, with 8 bases identical to TRBD2. The CDR3 has 14 amino acids. Germline V CDR1 and CDR2: SGHTA, FQGTGA. Losses at the gene ends were 2 bases for V and 8 bases for J; bases not matched to a gene: 6. The DNA for the CDR3 is TGTGCCAGCAGCTTAGGGCTAGCGGGTGGTACGCAGTATTTT. Translating gives CASSLGLAGGTQYF.

Only one count was recorded for this clone. The rearrangement joins TRBV2 to TRBJ1-6; 10 nucleotides match TRBD1. Looked up from germline, CDR1 is SNHLY and CDR2 is FYNNEI. The V and J ends lost 6 bases and 8 bases, in that order; junction bases with no gene match: 7. The CDR3 covers 15 residues. CDR3 amino acids: CASSRQGAFDSPLHF. CDR3 coding DNA: TGTGCCAGCAGCAGACAGGGGGCCTTTGATTCACCCCTCCACTTT. Filled out from reference TRBV2 and TRBJ1-6, the complete variable domain reads EPEVTQTPSHQVTQMGQEVILRCVPISNHLYFYWYRQILGQKVEFLVSFYNNEISEKSEIFDDQFSVERPDGSNFTLKIRSTKLEDSAMYFCASSRQGAFDSPLHFGNGTRLTVT.

The chain is built from TRBV30 and TRBJ1-2; no clear D gene. The CDR3 has 14 amino acids. Trimming shortened V by 1 base and J by 4 bases, and 13 bases separated the two germline ends. CDR1 is GTSNPN, CDR2 SVGIG, per germline (reference sequence). As DNA, the CDR3 is TGTGCCTGGAGTGAGGCAAGTACTGGCTATGGCTACACCTTC. Translating it yields CAWSEASTGYGYTF.

The chain has TRBV7-2 and TRBJ1-2, with TRBD1 matching 10 bases. The CDR3 has 13 residues. With V trimmed by 5 bases and J by 7 bases, 4 bases remained unmatched. The V gene's germline CDR1 is SGHTA and CDR2 FQGNSA. CDR3 sequence (DNA): TGTGCCAGCAGCATGGGGACAGGGGCTGGCTACACCTTC. This translates into CASSMGTGAGYTF.

This chain connects TRBV4-2 to TRBJ2-5; 12 bases agree with TRBD2. Per germline, CDR1 LGHNA and CDR2 YNFKEQ. The CDR3 is 15 residues long. The junction had 5 bases not matched to a gene; V was cut back by 4 bases and J by 5 bases. The CDR3 protein is CASSLTSGGMETQYF. CDR3 bases: TGTGCCAGCAGCCTTACTAGCGGGGGGATGGAGACCCAGTACTTC.

The rearrangement joins TRBV5-1 to TRBJ1-2, with TRBD1 matching 7 bases. The J segment lost 0 bases and the V segment lost 5 bases, leaving 7 bases of the junction unmatched. CDR1 and CDR2 (germline): SGHRS, YFSETQ. The CDR3 totals 15 residues. This chain's CDR3 is CASRMGGQTNYGYTF. CDR3 bases: TGCGCCAGCAGGATGGGGGGACAGACTAACTATGGCTACACCTTC.

This chain connects TRBV20-1 to TRBJ2-1; D is uncertain. CDR1 and CDR2 from the germline V gene are DFQATT and SNEGSKA (reference sequence). V lost 6 bases to trimming and J lost 3 bases, with 6 bases between them. CDR3 size: 11 residues. In nucleotides, the CDR3 is TGCAGTGCAAAGAACTACAATGAGCAGTTCTTC. This translates into CSAKNYNEQFF.

The rearrangement joins TRBV30 to TRBJ2-1, with D perhaps matching TRBD1 (6 bases). This CDR3 has 13 residues. Trimming took 3 bases from V and 9 from J, leaving 15 bases between them. Per germline, CDR1 GTSNPN and CDR2 SVGIG (reference sequence). CDR3 region: CAWRKTGLGEQFF. The CDR3 bases are TGTGCCTGGAGAAAAACAGGGTTAGGTGAGCAGTTCTTC.

The V and J genes are TRBV7-9 and TRBJ1-5; D gene uncertain. Trimming pared 2 bases from V and 6 bases from J, leaving 8 bases between. Germline lookup yields CDR1 SEHNR and CDR2 FQNEAQ (reference sequence). The length of the CDR3 is 13 residues. The CDR3 is CASSLKEAQPQHF. For the CDR3, the DNA is TGTGCCAGCAGCTTAAAGGAGGCTCAGCCCCAGCATTTT.